Included here is one T cell receptor beta chain sequence, with context. The antigen it recognizes is unknown. Per-base qualities were not stored, and no clone one base away is much larger. This entry is derived from a study of response to subunit inactivated influenza vaccine (dated by TCRdb to 2016 to 2018). For the wider study: Deep quantitative profiling of the T cell receptor repertoire was used in the study to follow responses to a trivalent subunit inactivated influenza vaccine. Study-wide findings and limitations: It was suggested by the authors that each seasonal influenza vaccination may recruit only a limited number of new T cells.

Preparation of the library involved RT-PCR. The listed sequencing device is Illumina HiSeq 2500. TCRdb trimmed public reads at Q25 via fastp, called clones via MiXCR and kept in-frame beta chains. Rows with a matching CDR3 protein are joined into one entry that keeps the most common DNA and genes. The sample includes about 650,000 distinct CDR3 sequences, with about a sixth observed a single time. The ten largest clones take up around 10% of the sample. This receptor was identified in a man aged 45 to 65 who received an inactivated influenza vaccine. Donor details come from another sample of the same person, matched by shared clones. Sequences were derived from PBMCs from blood, sampled roughly 13 days after vaccination.

In nucleotides, the sequence is TGTGCCAGCAGCTCTGAAACCTATGAGCAGTTCTTC. It translates as CASSSETYEQFF. The chain links TRBV7-2 with TRBJ2-1; a confident D gene designation cannot be given. V drops 4 bases and J drops 8 bases, leaving 9 bases in between. Taken from cysteine to phenylalanine, the CDR3 has 12 residues. Of all the DNA, just the CDR3 is kept, 36 bases in frame from base 1. CDR1 and CDR2, looked up from the germline V gene, are SGHTA and FQGNSA.